Shown below are 14 T cell receptor beta chains from a single sample sequenced in a study of Graves' ophthalmopathy and Graves' hyperthyroidism. RNA transcripts yielded amplified TCR beta CDR3 regions. Second-round multiplex PCR came after first-round RT-PCR with HTBI primers. Using its own MiXCR run on the multiplex PCR reads, TCRdb lists one record per CDR3 protein. The table has approximately 210,000 distinct CDR3 sequences, around a fifth seen once. Specimen: peripheral blood. Receptors originate from a woman between 45 and 65 years old with Graves' ophthalmopathy.

This clonotype was picked up many times. The V gene is TRBV19, the J gene TRBJ1-2; D not resolved. Trimming pared 7 bases from V and 5 bases from J, leaving 14 bases between. CDR3 length: 13 amino acids. Germline CDR1 reads LNHDA; CDR2 reads SQIVND (reference sequence). The CDR3 DNA reads as TGTGCCAGTATTGGAGAGATCACTTATGGCTACACCTTC. Translating it yields CASIGEITYGYTF.

This clonotype was picked up many times. The chain carries TRBV13 and TRBJ2-5, with D maybe TRBD2 (6 bases). The germline V gene has CDR1 PRHDT and CDR2 FYEKMQ (reference sequence). The CDR3 has 22 amino acids. Trimming removed 5 bases from V and 10 bases from J, with 44 bases in between. The CDR3 region has the DNA TGTGCCAGCAGCCCCCTCTCCCCGGCGGGACTCGCCGATGGGGAGCTCCTGGTGGACCAGTACTTC. It yields the protein CASSPLSPAGLADGELLVDQYF.

In its sample, this clonotype was seen many times. The rearrangement joins TRBV5-1 to TRBJ2-7, with D perhaps matching TRBD1 (6 bases). The germline V and J ends were trimmed by 0 bases and 2 bases, with 9 bases remaining between them. The CDR3 loop spans 14 amino acids. Per the germline V gene, CDR1 is SGHRS and CDR2 is YFSETQ. CDR3 bases: TGCGCCAGCAGCTTGGACAGGGCGACCTACGAGCAGTACTTC. This sequence encodes CASSLDRATYEQYF.

This chain's CDR3 is CASSLDLAGGAYEQYF. The DNA for the CDR3 is TGTGCCAGCAGCTTAGATCTGGCGGGAGGCGCCTACGAGCAGTACTTC. This chain uses TRBV11-2 with TRBJ2-7; TRBD2 aligns across 8 bases. The CDR3 is made up of 16 amino acids. CDR1 and CDR2 (germline): SGHAT, FQNNGV. The J segment lost 2 bases and the V segment lost 0 bases, leaving 6 bases of the junction unmatched.

There are many counts of this clonotype. The chain couples TRBV27 to TRBJ2-7; a weak D match, TRBD1 (5 bases). V dropped 0 bases and J dropped 6 bases, with 18 bases sitting between them. CDR1 MNHEY and CDR2 SMNVEV come from the germline V gene (reference sequence). The CDR3 consists of 16 residues. This CDR3 is CASSLSDDSALGEQYF. DNA for the CDR3: TGTGCCAGCAGTTTATCGGACGACAGCGCTTTAGGCGAGCAGTACTTC.

This clonotype has a single count. The CDR3, as DNA: TGCAGTGCTAGCGGGCTCTACCGGTTGGAGCAGTACTTC. Its protein product is CSASGLYRLEQYF. This rearrangement joins TRBV20-1 to TRBJ2-7; no clear D. Germline CDR1 reads DFQATT; CDR2 reads SNEGSKA (reference sequence). This CDR3 comprises 13 residues. Trimming pared 3 bases from V and 7 bases from J, leaving 16 bases between.

The table lists this clonotype with many counts. V usage is TRBV5-1 and J usage is TRBJ2-5; 8 bases align to TRBD2. Germline V gene lookup returns CDR1 SGHRS and CDR2 YFSETQ. The V and J ends lost 6 bases and 5 bases, in that order; junction bases with no gene match: 6. The CDR3 sequence is 13 residues long. CDR3 in amino acids: CASNSGSMETQYF. The CDR3 DNA sequence: TGCGCCAGCAACAGCGGGAGTATGGAGACCCAGTACTTC.

Note on this clonotype: Just one base apart from a much larger clone, this may be a read error. The rearrangement links TRBV6-2 or TRBV6-3 to TRBJ2-7; D is possibly TRBD2 (5 bases). CDR1 and CDR2 from the germline V gene are MNHEY and SVGEGT. The CDR3 runs to 15 residues. CDR3 amino acids: CVSSPGWGNSYEQYF. CDR3 coding DNA: TGTGTCAGCAGCCCGGGATGGGGTAACTCCTACGAGCAGTACTTC.

This clonotype was counted ten times or more. J is TRBJ2-7 and V is TRBV5-1; the D is unclear. In germline, CDR1 is SGHRS, CDR2 YFSETQ. The CDR3 is made up of 14 amino acids. V dropped 0 bases and J dropped 4 bases, with 11 bases sitting between them. The CDR3 bases are TGCGCCAGCAGCTTGGATACTACTGGTTACGAGCAGTACTTC. Translation: CASSLDTTGYEQYF.

This chain joins TRBV28 and TRBJ2-7; D is possibly TRBD1 (6 bases). This CDR3 has 15 residues. The ends were cut back, 5 bases at V and 4 bases at J, with 18 bases in the middle. Per the germline V gene, CDR1 is MDHEN and CDR2 is SYDVKM. The CDR3 DNA reads TGTGCCAGCAGTCCCGTTAATACAGGGTGGTACGAGCAGTACTTC. This gives the protein CASSPVNTGWYEQYF.

This clonotype was recorded many times. The CDR3: CASSTEGGATQTQYF. The DNA for the CDR3 is TGTGCCAGCAGTACCGAAGGGGGCGCGACCCAGACCCAGTACTTC. This chain links TRBV27 with TRBJ2-5; 7 nucleotides match TRBD1. The CDR3 consists of 15 residues. J lost 6 bases, V lost 5 bases, and 12 bases had no gene match. CDR1 and CDR2 (germline): MNHEY, SMNVEV (reference sequence).

Comment on this clonotype: This clone may be a read error of a much larger clone one base away. This sequence joins TRBV19 and TRBJ2-7, with 7 bases matching TRBD1. CDR1 and CDR2 from the germline V gene are LNHDA and SQIVND (reference sequence). V was clipped by 3 bases and J by 6 bases; unmatched bases: 5. The CDR3 is made up of 13 amino acids. CDR3 amino acids: CASSIDRVSEQYF. The CDR3 DNA is TGTGCCAGTAGTATCGACAGGGTGAGCGAGCAGTACTTC.

The chain couples TRBV30 to TRBJ1-5; no reliable D call. Germline CDR1 GTSNPN, CDR2 SVGIG (reference sequence). The germline V and J ends were trimmed by 1 base and 0 bases, with 7 bases remaining between them. The CDR3 runs to 14 residues. The CDR3 DNA reads as TGTGCCTGGAGTGAGACCAATAGCAATCAGCCCCAGCATTTT. This translates into CAWSETNSNQPQHF.

In its sample, this clonotype was seen many times. The chain couples TRBV20-1 to TRBJ2-4; D could derive from TRBD1 or TRBD2 (6 bases each). Trimming removed 3 bases from V and 4 bases from J, with 10 bases in between. From germline, CDR1 is DFQATT and CDR2 SNEGSKA (reference sequence). The CDR3 length is 13 residues. In DNA form, the CDR3 reads TGCAGTGCTAGTGGAGGGGGGAAAAACATTCAGTACTTC. This codes for CSASGGGKNIQYF.